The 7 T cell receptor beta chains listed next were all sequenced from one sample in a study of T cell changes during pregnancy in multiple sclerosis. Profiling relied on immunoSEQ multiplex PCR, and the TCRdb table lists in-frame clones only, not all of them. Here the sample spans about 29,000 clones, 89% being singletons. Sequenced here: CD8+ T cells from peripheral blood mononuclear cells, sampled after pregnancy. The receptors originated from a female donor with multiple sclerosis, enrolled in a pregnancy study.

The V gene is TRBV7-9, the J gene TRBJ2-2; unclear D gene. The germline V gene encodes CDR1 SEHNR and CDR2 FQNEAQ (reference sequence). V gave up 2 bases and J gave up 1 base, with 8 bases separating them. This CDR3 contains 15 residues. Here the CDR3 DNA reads TGTGCCAGCAGCTTACTGCCGGGGAACACCGGGGAGCTGTTTTTT. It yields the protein CASSLLPGNTGELFF.

The CDR3 is CASSLARSSYYEQYF. CDR3 nucleotide sequence: TGTGCCAGCAGCTTAGCGCGGTCTAGCTACTACGAGCAGTACTTC. The V gene is TRBV11-1, the J gene TRBJ2-7, with D possibly matching TRBD2 (5 bases). The CDR3 spans 15 residues. Germline CDR1 reads SGHAT; CDR2 reads FQDESV (reference sequence). The ends were cut back, 0 bases at V and 3 bases at J, with 12 bases in the middle. Based on the CDR3 plus reference TRBV11-1 and TRBJ2-7, the full variable domain is EAEVAQSPRYKITEKSQAVAFWCDPISGHATLYWYRQILGQGPELLVQFQDESVVDDSQLPKDRFSAERLKGVDSTLKIQPAELGDSAMYLCASSLARSSYYEQYFGPGTRLTVT.

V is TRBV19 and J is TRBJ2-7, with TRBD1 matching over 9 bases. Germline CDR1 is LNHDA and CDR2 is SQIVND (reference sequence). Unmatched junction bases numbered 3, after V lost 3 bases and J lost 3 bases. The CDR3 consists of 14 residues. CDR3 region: CASSIGTGNYEQYF. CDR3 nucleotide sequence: TGTGCCAGTAGTATCGGGACAGGGAACTACGAGCAGTACTTC.

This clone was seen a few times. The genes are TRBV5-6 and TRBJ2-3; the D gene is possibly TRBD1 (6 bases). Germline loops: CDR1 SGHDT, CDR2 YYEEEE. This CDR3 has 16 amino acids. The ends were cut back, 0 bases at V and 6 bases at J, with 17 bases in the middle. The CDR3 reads CASSLGAGERKDTQYF. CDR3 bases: TGTGCCAGCAGCTTGGGGGCAGGGGAGAGAAAGGATACGCAGTATTTT. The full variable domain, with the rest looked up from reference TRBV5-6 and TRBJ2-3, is DAGVTQSPTHLIKTRGQQVTLRCSPKSGHDTVSWYQQALGQGPQFIFQYYEEEERQRGNFPDRFSGHQFPNYSSELNVNALLLGDSALYLCASSLGAGERKDTQYFGPGTRLTVL.

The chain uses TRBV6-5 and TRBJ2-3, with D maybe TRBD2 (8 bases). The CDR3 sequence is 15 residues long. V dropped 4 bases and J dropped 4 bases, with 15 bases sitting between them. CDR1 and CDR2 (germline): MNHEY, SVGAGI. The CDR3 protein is CASSSGGLGADTQYF. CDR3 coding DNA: TGTGCCAGCAGTTCAGGGGGACTAGGGGCAGATACGCAGTATTTT.

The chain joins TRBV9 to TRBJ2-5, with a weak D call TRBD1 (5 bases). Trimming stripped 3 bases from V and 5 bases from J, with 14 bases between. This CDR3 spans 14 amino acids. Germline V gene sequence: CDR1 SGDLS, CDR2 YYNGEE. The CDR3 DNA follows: TGTGCCAGCAGCGAAGGGGATATCGGCGAGACCCAGTACTTC. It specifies CASSEGDIGETQYF.

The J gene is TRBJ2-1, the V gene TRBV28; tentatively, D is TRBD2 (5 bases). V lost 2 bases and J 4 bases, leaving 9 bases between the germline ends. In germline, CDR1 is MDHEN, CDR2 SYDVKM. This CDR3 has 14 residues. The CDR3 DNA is TGTGCCAGCAGTTTACCAGCGGAGTACAATGAGCAGTTCTTC. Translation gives CASSLPAEYNEQFF.